The source of this T cell receptor beta chain is a study of T cells in Graves' hyperthyroidism and ophthalmopathy. Study at large: Blood was drawn when the patient was first diagnosed and still untreated.

From RNA transcripts, TCR beta CDR3 regions were amplified. HTBI primers drove first-round RT-PCR of the TCR CDR3. TCRdb ran MiXCR on the multiplex PCR reads and lists one entry per CDR3 protein. This table holds 500,000 or so distinct CDR3 sequences, 17% found once. The PBMCs were taken from 10 ml of fresh peripheral blood. This clonotype has at least ten counts. The material sequenced was blood. This sequence originates from a woman under 30 with Graves' ophthalmopathy.

CDR3 in amino acids: CASSFVGDANQPQHF. CDR3 DNA: TGTGCCAGCAGCTTTGTGGGGGATGCCAATCAGCCCCAGCATTTT. The chain links TRBV7-2 to TRBJ1-5, with D perhaps TRBD1 (5 bases). CDR1 SGHTA and CDR2 FQGNSA come from the germline V gene. V gave up 3 bases and J gave up 3 bases, with 12 bases separating them. CDR3 length equals 15 residues.